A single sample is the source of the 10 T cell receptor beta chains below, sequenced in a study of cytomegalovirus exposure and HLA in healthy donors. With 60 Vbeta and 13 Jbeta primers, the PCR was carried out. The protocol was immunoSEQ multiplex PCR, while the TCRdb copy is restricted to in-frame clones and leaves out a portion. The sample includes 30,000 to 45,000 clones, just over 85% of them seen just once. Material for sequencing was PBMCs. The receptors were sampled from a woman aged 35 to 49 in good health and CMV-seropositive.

Here the CDR3 DNA reads TGTGCCAGCAGCCAACCCGGCGGCGGCTACACCTTC. As protein: CASSQPGGGYTF. The chain has TRBV11-3 and TRBJ1-2, with unresolved D. The V and J ends lost 5 bases and 8 bases respectively, with 12 bases between them. This CDR3 region has 12 residues. The germline gives CDR1 SGHNT, CDR2 YENEEA.

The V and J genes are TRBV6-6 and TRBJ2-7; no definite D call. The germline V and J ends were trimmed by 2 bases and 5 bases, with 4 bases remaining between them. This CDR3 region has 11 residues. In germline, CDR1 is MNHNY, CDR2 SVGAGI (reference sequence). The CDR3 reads CASSYPNEQYF. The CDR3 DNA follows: TGTGCCAGCAGTTACCCTAACGAGCAGTACTTC.

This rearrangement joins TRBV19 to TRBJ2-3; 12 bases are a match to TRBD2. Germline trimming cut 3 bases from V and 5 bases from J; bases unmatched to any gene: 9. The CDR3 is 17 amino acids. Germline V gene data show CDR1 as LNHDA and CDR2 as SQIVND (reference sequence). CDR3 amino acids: CASSMALAGGRVDTQYF. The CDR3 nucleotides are TGTGCCAGTAGTATGGCTCTAGCGGGGGGGCGGGTAGATACGCAGTATTTT.

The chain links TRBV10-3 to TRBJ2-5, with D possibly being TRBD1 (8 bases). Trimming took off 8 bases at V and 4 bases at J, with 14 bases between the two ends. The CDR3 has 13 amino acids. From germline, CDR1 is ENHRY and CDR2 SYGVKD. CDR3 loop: CAIGQGGGETQYF. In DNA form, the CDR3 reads TGTGCCATCGGACAGGGCGGGGGAGAGACCCAGTACTTC.

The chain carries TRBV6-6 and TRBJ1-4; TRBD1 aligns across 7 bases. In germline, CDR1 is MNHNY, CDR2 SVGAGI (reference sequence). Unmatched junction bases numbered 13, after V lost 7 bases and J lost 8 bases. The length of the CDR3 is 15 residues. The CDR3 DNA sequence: TGTGCCAGCACCCTACTAGGGGGCTTAAGGGAAAAACTGTTTTTT. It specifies CASTLLGGLREKLFF.

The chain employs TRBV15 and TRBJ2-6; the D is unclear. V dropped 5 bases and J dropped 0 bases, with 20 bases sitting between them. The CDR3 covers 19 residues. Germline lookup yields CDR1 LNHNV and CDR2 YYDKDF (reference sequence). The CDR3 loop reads CATSSEIGGDHSGANVLTF. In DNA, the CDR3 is TGTGCCACCAGCTCTGAAATCGGCGGAGACCACTCTGGGGCCAACGTCCTGACTTTC.

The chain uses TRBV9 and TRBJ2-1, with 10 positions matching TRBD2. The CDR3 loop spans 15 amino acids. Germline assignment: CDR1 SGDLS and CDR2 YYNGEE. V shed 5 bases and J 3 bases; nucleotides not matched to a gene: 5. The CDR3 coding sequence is TGTGCCAGCAGTAGCGGGGGGTCCCTCTACAATGAGCAGTTCTTC. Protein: CASSSGGSLYNEQFF.

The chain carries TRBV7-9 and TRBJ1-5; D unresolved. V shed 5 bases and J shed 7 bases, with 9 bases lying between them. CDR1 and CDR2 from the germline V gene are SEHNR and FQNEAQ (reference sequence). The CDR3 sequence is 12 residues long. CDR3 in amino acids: CASSLVSQPQHF. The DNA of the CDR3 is TGTGCCAGCAGCCTCGTATCGCAGCCCCAGCATTTT.

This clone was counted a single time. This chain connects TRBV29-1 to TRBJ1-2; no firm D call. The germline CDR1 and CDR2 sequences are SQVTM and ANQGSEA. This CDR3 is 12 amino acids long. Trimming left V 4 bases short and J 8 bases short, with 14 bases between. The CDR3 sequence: CSVARDFTGYTF. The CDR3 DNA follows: TGCAGCGTTGCCCGGGATTTTACGGGCTACACCTTC. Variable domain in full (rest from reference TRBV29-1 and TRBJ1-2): SAVISQKPSRDICQRGTSLTIQCQVDSQVTMMFWYRQQPGQSLTLIATANQGSEATYESGFVIDKFPISRPNLTFSTLTVSNMSPEDSSIYLCSVARDFTGYTFGSGTRLTVV.

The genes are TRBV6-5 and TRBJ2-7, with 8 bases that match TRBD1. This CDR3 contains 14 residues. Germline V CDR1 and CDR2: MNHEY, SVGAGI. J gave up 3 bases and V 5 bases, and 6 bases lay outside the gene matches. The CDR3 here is CASSPGTGVYEQYF. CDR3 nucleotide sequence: TGTGCCAGCAGTCCCGGGACAGGTGTCTACGAGCAGTACTTC.